The sequence of this T cell receptor beta chain was determined in a study of blood T cell repertoires in COVID-19. V was pared by 3 bases and J by 2 bases, with 4 bases of the junction left unmatched. The CDR3 runs 16 residues. Germline CDR1 MGHRA, CDR2 YSYEKL. Clones were sequenced by immunoSEQ multiplex PCR, and TCRdb holds only the in-frame ones, with some missing. The table includes 350,000 to 500,000 clones, 70% to 90% detected once. This clonotype was sampled from a woman under 30 who had been exposed to COVID-19. Specimen: PBMCs or T cells enriched from blood (not recorded which). The V gene is TRBV4-1, the J gene TRBJ2-1, with 10 bases fitting TRBD2. CDR3 bases: TGCGCCAGCAGCCACCCTAGCGGGGGCCCCTACAATGAGCAGTTCTTC. Translating it yields CASSHPSGGPYNEQFF.